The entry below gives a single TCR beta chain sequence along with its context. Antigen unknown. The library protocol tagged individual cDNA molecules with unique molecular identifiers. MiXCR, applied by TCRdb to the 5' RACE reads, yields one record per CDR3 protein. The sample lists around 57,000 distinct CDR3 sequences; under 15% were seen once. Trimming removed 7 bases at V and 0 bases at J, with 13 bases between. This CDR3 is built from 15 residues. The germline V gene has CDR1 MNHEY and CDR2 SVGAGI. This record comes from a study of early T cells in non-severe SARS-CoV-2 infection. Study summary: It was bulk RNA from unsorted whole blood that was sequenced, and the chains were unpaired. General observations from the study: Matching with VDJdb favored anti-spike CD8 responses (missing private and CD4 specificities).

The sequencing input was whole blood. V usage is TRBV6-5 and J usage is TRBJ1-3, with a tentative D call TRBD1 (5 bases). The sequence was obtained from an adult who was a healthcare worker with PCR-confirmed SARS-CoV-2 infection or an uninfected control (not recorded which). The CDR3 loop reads CASKAGLVSGNTIYF. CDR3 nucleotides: TGTGCCAGCAAAGCAGGGCTTGTCTCTGGAAACACCATATATTTT.